This T cell receptor beta chain was recovered during a study of blood T cell repertoires in COVID-19. Study details: Researchers got acute and convalescent COVID-19 samples from the United States, Italy and Spain. Sources were T cells, B-cell-depleted T cells, or PBMCs; the material itself was cDNA or gDNA.

Measured with immunoSEQ multiplex PCR; TCRdb has only the in-frame clones, and not every one. The data show 250,000 to 300,000 clones, just under 90% seen once. V lost 1 base and J lost 6, with 17 bases in between. The CDR3 consists of 16 residues. Germline CDR1 is ENHRY and CDR2 is SYGVKD. Seattle patient enrollment occurred during active infection, with longitudinal follow-up thereafter. The sample consisted of peripheral blood. The gene calls are TRBV10-3 and TRBJ2-3, with D maybe TRBD2 (6 bases). The source of this sequence is a woman in her forties or fifties with COVID-19, enrolled during active disease. The CDR3 loop reads CAISEFNSGPGDTQYF. In nucleotides, the CDR3 is TGTGCCATCAGTGAGTTTAATAGCGGCCCCGGGGATACGCAGTATTTT.